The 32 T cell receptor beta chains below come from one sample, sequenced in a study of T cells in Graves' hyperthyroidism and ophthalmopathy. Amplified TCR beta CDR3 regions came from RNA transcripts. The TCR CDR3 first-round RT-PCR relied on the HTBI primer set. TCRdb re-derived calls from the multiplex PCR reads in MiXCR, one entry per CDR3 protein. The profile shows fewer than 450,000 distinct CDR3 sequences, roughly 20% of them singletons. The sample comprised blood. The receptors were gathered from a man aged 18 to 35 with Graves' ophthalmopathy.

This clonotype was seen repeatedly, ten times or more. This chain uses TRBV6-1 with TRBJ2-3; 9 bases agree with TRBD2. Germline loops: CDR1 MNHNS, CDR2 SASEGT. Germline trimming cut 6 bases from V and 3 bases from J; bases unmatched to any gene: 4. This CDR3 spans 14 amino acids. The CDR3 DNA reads TGTGCCAGCAGACCGGGACTAGCAACAGATACGCAGTATTTT. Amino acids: CASRPGLATDTQYF.

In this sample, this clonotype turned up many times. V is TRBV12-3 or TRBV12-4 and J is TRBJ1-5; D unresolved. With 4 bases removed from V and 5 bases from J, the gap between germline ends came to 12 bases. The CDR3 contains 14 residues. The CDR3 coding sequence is TGTGCCAGCAGTTCAGACGGGTCGTATCAGCCCCAGCATTTT. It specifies CASSSDGSYQPQHF.

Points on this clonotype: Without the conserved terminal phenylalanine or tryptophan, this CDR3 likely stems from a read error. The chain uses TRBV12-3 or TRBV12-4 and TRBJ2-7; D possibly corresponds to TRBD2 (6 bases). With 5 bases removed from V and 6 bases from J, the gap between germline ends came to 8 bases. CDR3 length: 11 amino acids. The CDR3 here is CASSPGSEQYL. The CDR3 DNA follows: TGTGCCAGCAGTCCCGGGAGCGAGCAGTACCTC.

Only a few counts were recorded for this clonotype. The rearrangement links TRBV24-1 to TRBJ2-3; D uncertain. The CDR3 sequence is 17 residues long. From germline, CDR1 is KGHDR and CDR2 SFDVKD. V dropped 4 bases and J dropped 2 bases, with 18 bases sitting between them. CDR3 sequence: CATSDSHVGRDTDTQYF. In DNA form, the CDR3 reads TGTGCCACCAGTGACTCGCACGTCGGACGCGACACAGATACGCAGTATTTT.

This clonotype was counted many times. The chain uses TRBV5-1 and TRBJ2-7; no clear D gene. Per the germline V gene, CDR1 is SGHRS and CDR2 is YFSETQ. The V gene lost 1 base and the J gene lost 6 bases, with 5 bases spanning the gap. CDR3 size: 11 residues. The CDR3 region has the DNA TGCGCCAGCAGCTTGTCTGGCGAGCAGTACTTC. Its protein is CASSLSGEQYF. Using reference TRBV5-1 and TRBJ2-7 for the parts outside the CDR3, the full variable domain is KAGVTQTPRYLIKTRGQQVTLSCSPISGHRSVSWYQQTPGQGLQFLFEYFSETQRNKGNFPGRFSGRQFSNSRSEMNVSTLELGDSALYLCASSLSGEQYFGPGTRLTVT.

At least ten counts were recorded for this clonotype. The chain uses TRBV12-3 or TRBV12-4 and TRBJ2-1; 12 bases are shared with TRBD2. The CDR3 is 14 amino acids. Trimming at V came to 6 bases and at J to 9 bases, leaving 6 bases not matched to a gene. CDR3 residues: CASRPSGGGGEQFF. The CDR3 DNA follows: TGTGCCAGCAGGCCTAGCGGGGGGGGCGGTGAGCAGTTCTTC.

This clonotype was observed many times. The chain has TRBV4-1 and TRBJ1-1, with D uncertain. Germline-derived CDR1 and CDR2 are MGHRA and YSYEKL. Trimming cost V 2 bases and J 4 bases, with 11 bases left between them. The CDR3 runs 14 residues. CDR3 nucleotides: TGCGCCAGCAGCCAATATGGCTTGGGCACTGAAGCTTTCTTT. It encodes CASSQYGLGTEAFF.

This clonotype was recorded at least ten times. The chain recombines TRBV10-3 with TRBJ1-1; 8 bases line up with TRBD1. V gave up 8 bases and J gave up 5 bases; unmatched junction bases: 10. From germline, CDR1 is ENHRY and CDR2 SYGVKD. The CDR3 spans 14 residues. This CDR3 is CAILQGGARTEAFF. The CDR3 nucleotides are TGTGCCATCTTACAGGGGGGGGCCAGAACTGAAGCTTTCTTT.

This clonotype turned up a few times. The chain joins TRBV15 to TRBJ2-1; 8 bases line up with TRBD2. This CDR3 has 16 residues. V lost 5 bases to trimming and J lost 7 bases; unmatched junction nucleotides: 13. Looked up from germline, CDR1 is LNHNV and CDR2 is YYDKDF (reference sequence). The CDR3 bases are TGTGCCACCAGCCAATTACGGGGGGGCTGGGGGAATGAGCAGTTCTTC. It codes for CATSQLRGGWGNEQFF.

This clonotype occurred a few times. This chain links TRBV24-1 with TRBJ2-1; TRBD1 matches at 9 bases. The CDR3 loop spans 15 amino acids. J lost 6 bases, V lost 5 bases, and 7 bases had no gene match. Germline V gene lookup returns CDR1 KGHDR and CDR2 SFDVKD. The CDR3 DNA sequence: TGTGCCACCAGTGGGGAGGGACAGGGATTCAATGAGCAGTTCTTC. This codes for CATSGEGQGFNEQFF.

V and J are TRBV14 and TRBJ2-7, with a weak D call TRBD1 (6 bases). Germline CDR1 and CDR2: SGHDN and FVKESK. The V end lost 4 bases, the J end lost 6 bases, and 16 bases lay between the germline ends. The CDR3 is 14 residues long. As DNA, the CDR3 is TGTGCCAGCAGCCTTACCACAGGGTTTTCCGAGCAGTACTTC. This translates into CASSLTTGFSEQYF.

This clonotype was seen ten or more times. The CDR3 DNA reads as TGCAGTGCTACCCCACGACCCGGGACAGTCTTTCGGCAGTTCTTC. The encoded protein is CSATPRPGTVFRQFF. The V call is TRBV20-1, the J call TRBJ2-1; 7 nucleotides line up with TRBD1. Per the germline V gene, CDR1 is DFQATT and CDR2 is SNEGSKA (reference sequence). V shed 4 bases, J shed 12 bases, and the junction held 18 bases outside the gene matches. The length of the CDR3 is 15 residues.

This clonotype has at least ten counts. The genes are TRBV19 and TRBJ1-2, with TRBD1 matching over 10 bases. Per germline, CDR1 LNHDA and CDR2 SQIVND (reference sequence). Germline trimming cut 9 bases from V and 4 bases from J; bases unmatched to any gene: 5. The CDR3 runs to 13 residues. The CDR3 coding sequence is TGTGCCAGCAGGCGACAGGGGGCCTATGGCTACACCTTC. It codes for CASRRQGAYGYTF. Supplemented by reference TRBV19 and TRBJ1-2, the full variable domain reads DGGITQSPKYLFRKEGQNVTLSCEQNLNHDAMYWYRQDPGQGLRLIYYSQIVNDFQKGDIAEGYSVSREKKESFPLTVTSAQKNPTAFYLCASRRQGAYGYTFGSGTRLTVV.

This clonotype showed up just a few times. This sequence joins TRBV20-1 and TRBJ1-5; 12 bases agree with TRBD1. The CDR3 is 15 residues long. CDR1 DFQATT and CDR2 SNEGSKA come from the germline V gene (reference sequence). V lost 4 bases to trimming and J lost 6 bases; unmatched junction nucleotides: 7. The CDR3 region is CSATGTGGDSQPQHF. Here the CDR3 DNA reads TGCAGTGCTACAGGGACAGGGGGCGATAGTCAGCCCCAGCATTTT.

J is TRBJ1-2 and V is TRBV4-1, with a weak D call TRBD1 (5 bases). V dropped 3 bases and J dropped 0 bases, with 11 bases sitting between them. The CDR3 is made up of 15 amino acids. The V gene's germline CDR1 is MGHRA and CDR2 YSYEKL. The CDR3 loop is CASSQGRGANYGYTF. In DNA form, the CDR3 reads TGCGCCAGCAGCCAGGGACGGGGAGCTAACTATGGCTACACCTTC.

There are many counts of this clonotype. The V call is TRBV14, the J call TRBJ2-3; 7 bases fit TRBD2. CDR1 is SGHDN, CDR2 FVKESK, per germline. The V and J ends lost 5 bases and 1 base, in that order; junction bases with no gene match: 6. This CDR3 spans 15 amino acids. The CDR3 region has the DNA TGTGCCAGCAGCGAACCGGGGAGGGGCACAGATACGCAGTATTTT. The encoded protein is CASSEPGRGTDTQYF.

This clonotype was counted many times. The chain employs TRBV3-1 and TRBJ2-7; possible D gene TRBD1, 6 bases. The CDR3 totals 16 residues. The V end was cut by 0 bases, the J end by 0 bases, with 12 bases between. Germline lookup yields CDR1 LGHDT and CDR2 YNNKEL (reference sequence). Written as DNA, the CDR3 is TGTGCCAGCAGCCAAGATCACGGGACATTCTCCTACGAGCAGTACTTC. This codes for CASSQDHGTFSYEQYF.

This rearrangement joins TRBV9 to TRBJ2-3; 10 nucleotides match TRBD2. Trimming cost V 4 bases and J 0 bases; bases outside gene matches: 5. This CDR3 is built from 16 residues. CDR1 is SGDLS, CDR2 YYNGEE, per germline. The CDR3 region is CASSPTSGISTDTQYF. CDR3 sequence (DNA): TGTGCCAGCAGCCCAACTAGCGGGATTAGCACAGATACGCAGTATTTT.

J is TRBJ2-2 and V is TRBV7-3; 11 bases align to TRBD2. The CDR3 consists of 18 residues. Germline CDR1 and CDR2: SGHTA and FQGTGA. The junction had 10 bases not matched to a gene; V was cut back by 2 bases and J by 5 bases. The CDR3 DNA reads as TGTGCCAGCAGCTTACAGGGTAGCGGGGGGGCCCGGACCGGGGAGCTGTTTTTT. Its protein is CASSLQGSGGARTGELFF.

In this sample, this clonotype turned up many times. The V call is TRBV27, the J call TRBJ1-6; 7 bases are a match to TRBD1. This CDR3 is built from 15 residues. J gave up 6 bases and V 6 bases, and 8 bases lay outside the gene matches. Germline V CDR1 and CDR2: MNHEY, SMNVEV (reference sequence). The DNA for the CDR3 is TGTGCCAGCAGCCACTGGGACAGATCTAATTCACCCCTCCACTTT. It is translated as CASSHWDRSNSPLHF.

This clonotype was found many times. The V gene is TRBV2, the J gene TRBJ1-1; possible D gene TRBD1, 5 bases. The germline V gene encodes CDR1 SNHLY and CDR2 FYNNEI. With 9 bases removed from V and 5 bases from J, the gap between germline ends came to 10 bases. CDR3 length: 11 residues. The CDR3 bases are TGTGCCAGTCACGGGGGGACTGAAGCTTTCTTT. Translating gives CASHGGTEAFF.

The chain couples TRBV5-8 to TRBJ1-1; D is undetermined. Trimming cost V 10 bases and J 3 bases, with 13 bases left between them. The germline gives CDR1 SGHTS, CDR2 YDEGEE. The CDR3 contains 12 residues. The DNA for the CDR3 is TGTGCCGTGGGCGGGCGGGACACTGAAGCTTTCTTT. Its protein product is CAVGGRDTEAFF.

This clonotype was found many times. The DNA of the CDR3 is TGTGCCAGCAGTGGAGTTGGAGCGAGGGGATCCTACGAGCAGTACTTC. Amino acid sequence: CASSGVGARGSYEQYF. The chain uses TRBV6-1 and TRBJ2-7, with D possibly being TRBD1 or TRBD2 (5 bases each). This CDR3 is 16 amino acids long. CDR1 is MNHNS, CDR2 SASEGT, per germline. Trimming removed 4 bases from V and 1 base from J, with 17 bases in between.

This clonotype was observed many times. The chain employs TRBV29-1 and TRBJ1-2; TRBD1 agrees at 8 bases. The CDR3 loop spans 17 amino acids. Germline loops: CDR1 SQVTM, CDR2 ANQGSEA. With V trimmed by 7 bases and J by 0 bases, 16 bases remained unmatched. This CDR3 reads CSATGGGLYSANYGYTF. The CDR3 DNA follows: TGCAGCGCCACAGGGGGGGGGCTCTACTCAGCTAACTATGGCTACACCTTC.

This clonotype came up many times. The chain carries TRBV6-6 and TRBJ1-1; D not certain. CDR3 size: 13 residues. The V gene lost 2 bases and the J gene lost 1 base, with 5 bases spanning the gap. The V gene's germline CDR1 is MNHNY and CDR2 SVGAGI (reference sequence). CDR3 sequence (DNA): TGTGCCAGCAGTTACACGGGGAACACTGAAGCTTTCTTT. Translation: CASSYTGNTEAFF.

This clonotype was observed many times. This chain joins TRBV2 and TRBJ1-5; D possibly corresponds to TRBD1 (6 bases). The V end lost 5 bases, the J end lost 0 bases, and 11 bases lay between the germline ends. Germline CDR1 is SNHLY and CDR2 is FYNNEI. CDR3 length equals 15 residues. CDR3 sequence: CASSPRGSSNQPQHF. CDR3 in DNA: TGTGCCAGCAGTCCCAGGGGCTCTAGCAATCAGCCCCAGCATTTT.

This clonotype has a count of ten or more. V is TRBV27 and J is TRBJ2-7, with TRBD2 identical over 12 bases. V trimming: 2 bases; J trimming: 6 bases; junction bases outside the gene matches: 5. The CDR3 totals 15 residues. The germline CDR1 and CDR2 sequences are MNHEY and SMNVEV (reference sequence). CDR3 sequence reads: CASSLGPSGGGEQYF. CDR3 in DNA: TGTGCCAGCAGTTTAGGGCCTAGCGGGGGGGGCGAGCAGTACTTC.

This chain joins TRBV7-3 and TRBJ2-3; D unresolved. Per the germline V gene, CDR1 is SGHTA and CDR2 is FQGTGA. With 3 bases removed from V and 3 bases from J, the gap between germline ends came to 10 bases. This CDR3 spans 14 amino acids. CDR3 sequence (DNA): TGTGCCAGCAGCTTCCGGCATCGGACAGATACGCAGTATTTT. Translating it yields CASSFRHRTDTQYF. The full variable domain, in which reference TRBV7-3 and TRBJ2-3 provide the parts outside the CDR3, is GAGVSQTPSNKVTEKGKYVELRCDPISGHTALYWYRQSLGQGPEFLIYFQGTGAADDSGLPNDRFFAVRPEGSVSTLKIQRTERGDSAVYLCASSFRHRTDTQYFGPGTRLTVL.

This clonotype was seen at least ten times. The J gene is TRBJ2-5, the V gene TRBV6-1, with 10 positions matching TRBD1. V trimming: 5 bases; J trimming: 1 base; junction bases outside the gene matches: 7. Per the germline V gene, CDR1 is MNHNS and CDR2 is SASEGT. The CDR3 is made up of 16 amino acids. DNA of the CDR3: TGTGCCAGCAGTTTGGTTGACAGGGGGCTCCAAGAGACCCAGTACTTC. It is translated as CASSLVDRGLQETQYF.

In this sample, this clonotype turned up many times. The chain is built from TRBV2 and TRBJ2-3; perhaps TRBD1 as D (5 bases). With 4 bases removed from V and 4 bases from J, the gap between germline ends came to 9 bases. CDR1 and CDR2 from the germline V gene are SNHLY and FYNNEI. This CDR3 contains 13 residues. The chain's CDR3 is CASSGGPADTQYF. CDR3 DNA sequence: TGTGCCAGCAGTGGGGGCCCGGCAGATACGCAGTATTTT.

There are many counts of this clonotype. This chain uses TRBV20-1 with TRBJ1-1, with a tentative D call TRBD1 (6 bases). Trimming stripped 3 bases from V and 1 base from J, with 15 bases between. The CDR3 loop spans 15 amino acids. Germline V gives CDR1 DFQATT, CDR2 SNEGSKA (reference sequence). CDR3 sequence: CSARGLQGPNTEAFF. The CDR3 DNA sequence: TGCAGTGCTAGGGGACTACAGGGACCGAACACTGAAGCTTTCTTT.

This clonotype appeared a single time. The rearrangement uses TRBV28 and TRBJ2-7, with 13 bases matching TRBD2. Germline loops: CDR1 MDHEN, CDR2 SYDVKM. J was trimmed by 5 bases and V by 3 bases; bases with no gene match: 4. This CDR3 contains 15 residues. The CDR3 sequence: CASSFQLAGGHEQYF. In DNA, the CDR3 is TGTGCCAGCAGTTTCCAACTAGCGGGGGGGCACGAGCAGTACTTC. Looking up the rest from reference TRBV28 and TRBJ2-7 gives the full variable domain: DVKVTQSSRYLVKRTGEKVFLECVQDMDHENMFWYRQDPGLGLRLIYFSYDVKMKEKGDIPEGYSVSREKKERFSLILESASTNQTSMYLCASSFQLAGGHEQYFGPGTRLTVT.